This entry is about one TCR beta chain. As yet, its antigen is unknown. CDR3 size: 15 residues. Germline V gives CDR1 MNHEY, CDR2 SVGAGI. V shed 6 bases and J 1 base; nucleotides not matched to a gene: 7. The data were taken from a study of shared clonotypes between healthy human individuals. A deep-level run was used for the assay. Here immunoSEQ multiplex PCR was the method, and the copy in TCRdb shows in-frame clones only, minus some. Of just over 2,000,000 clones listed, roughly 94% are singletons. Study results and caveats: The expectation was that sequencing depth would affect clonotype sharing among donors. Naive subsets generally exceeded memory subsets in estimated richness.

The material sequenced was naive CD4+ T cells sorted from blood. The subset: CD45RA+ positively selected. V gene TRBV6-5 combines with J gene TRBJ1-1; 8 bases match TRBD1. This sequence was found in a man aged 18 to 30 in good health. The CDR3 protein is CASSETTGANTEAFF. The DNA of the CDR3 is TGTGCCAGCAGCGAGACGACAGGGGCGAACACTGAAGCTTTCTTT.